The 3 T cell receptor beta chains given below trace back to one sample, sequenced in a study of CD8 T cells in Susac syndrome. Random hexamers served to reverse transcribe roughly 0.45 to 1 ug RNA. TCRdb independently ran MiXCR on the immunoSEQ multiplex PCR reads; one entry per CDR3 protein. This table holds around 130,000 distinct CDR3 sequences, 90% to 95% found once. The sample was CD4+ T cells from PBMCs. Every receptor here comes from a human donor in good health.

V gene TRBV29-1 combines with J gene TRBJ2-5; 9 bases match TRBD1. CDR3 size: 12 residues. Trimming took 4 bases from V and 5 from J; bases not matched to a gene: 2. Germline loops: CDR1 SQVTM, CDR2 ANQGSEA. The CDR3 region is CSVATGGETQYF. The CDR3 DNA reads TGCAGCGTTGCGACAGGGGGGGAGACCCAGTACTTC.

The genes are TRBV29-1 and TRBJ1-2; D not resolved. Germline CDR1 SQVTM, CDR2 ANQGSEA. The CDR3 extends over 12 amino acids. V was pared by 0 bases and J by 4 bases, with 6 bases between. The CDR3 DNA follows: TGCAGCGTTGAAGATCGGCCCTATGGCTACACCTTC. This encodes CSVEDRPYGYTF.

This chain joins TRBV7-2 and TRBJ2-3, with D tentatively TRBD2 (6 bases). CDR3 length: 13 amino acids. Trimming removed 8 bases at V and 3 bases at J, with 12 bases between. CDR1 SGHTA and CDR2 FQGNSA come from the germline V gene. CDR3 amino acids: CASSPLATDTQYF. CDR3 coding DNA: TGTGCCAGCTCCCCCCTAGCGACAGATACGCAGTATTTT.